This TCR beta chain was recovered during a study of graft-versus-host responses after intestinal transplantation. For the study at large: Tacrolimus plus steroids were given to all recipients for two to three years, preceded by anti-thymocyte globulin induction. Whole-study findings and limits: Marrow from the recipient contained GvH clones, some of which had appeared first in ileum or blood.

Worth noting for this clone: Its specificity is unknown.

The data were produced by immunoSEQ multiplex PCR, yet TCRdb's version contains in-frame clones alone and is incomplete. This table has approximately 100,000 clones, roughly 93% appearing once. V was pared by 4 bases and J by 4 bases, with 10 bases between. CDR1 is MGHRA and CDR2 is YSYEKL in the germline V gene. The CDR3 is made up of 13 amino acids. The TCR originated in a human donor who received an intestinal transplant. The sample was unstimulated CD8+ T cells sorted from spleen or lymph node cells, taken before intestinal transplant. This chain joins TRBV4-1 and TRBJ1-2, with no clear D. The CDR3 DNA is TGCGCCAGCAGCCCCGGGTCCACCTATGGCTACACCTTC. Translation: CASSPGSTYGYTF.